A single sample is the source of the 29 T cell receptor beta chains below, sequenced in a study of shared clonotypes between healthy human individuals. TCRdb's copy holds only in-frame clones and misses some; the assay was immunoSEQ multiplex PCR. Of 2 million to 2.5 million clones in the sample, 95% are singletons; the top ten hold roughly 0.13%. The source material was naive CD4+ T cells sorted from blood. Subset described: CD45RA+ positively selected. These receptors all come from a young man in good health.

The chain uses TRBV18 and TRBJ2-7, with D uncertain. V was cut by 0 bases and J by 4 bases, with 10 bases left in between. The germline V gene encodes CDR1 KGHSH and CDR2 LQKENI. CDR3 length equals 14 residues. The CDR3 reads CASSPPSYDYEQYF. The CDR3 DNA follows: TGTGCCAGCTCACCACCAAGTTACGATTACGAGCAGTACTTC. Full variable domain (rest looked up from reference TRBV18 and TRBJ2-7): NAGVMQNPRHLVRRRGQEARLRCSPMKGHSHVYWYRQLPEEGLKFMVYLQKENIIDESGMPKERFSAEFPKEGPSILRIQQVVRGDSAAYFCASSPPSYDYEQYFGPGTRLTVT.

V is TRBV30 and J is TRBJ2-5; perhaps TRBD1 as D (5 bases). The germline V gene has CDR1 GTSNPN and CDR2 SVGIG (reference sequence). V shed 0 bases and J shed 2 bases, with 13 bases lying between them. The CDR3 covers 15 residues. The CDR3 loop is CAWSVVGQGQETQYF. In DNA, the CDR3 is TGTGCCTGGAGTGTAGTTGGGCAGGGTCAAGAGACCCAGTACTTC.

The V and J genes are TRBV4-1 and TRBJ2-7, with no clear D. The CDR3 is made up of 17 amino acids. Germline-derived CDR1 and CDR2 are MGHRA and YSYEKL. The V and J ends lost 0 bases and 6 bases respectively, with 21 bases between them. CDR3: CASSQEGGKVVRPEQYF. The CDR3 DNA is TGCGCCAGCAGCCAAGAAGGCGGAAAAGTGGTTCGGCCCGAGCAGTACTTC.

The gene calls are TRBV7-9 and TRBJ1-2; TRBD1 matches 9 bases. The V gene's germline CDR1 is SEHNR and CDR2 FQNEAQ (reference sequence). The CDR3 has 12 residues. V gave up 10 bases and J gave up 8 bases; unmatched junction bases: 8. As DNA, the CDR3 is TGTGCCATACCGGGACAGGGCGGCGGCTACACCTTC. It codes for CAIPGQGGGYTF.

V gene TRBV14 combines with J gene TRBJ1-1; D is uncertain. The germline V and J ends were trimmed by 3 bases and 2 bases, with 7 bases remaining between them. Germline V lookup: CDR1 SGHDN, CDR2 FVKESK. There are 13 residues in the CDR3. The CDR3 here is CASSHTSNTEAFF. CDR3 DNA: TGTGCCAGCAGCCATACATCTAACACTGAAGCTTTCTTT.

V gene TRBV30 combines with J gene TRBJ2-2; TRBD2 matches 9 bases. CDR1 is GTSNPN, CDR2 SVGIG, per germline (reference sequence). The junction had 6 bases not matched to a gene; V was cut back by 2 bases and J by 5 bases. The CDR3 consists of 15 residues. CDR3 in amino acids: CAWSSGTSSTGELFF. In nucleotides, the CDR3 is TGTGCCTGGAGTTCCGGGACTAGCAGTACCGGGGAGCTGTTTTTT.

CDR3 DNA sequence: TGTGCCATCACCCGGACTAGCGGGAGAATAGGTGAGCAGTTCTTC. Encoded protein: CAITRTSGRIGEQFF. The chain recombines TRBV10-3 with TRBJ2-1, with 13 bases identical to TRBD2. Germline trimming cut 7 bases from V and 9 bases from J; bases unmatched to any gene: 9. Germline V gene sequence: CDR1 ENHRY, CDR2 SYGVKD. CDR3 length: 15 residues.

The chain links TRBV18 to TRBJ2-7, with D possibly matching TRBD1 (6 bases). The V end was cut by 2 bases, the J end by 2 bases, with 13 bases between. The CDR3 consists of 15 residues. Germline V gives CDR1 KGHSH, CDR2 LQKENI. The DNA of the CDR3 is TGTGCCAGCTCACCAACCCTGCCAGGGGCCTACGAGCAGTACTTC. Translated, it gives CASSPTLPGAYEQYF. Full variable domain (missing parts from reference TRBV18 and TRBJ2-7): NAGVMQNPRHLVRRRGQEARLRCSPMKGHSHVYWYRQLPEEGLKFMVYLQKENIIDESGMPKERFSAEFPKEGPSILRIQQVVRGDSAAYFCASSPTLPGAYEQYFGPGTRLTVT.

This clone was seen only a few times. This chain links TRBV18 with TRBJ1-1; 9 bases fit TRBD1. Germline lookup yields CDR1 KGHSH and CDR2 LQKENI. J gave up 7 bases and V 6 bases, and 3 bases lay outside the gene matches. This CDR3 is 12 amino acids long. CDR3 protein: CASSGDRDEAFF. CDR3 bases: TGTGCCAGCTCGGGGGACAGGGATGAAGCTTTCTTT.

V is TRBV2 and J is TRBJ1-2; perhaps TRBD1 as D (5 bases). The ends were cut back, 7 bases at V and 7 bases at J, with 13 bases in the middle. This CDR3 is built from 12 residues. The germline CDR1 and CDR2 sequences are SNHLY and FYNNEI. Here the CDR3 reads CASTEGPAGYTF. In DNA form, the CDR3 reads TGTGCCAGCACTGAGGGGCCTGCTGGCTACACCTTC. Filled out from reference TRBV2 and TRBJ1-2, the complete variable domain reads EPEVTQTPSHQVTQMGQEVILRCVPISNHLYFYWYRQILGQKVEFLVSFYNNEISEKSEIFDDQFSVERPDGSNFTLKIRSTKLEDSAMYFCASTEGPAGYTFGSGTRLTVV.

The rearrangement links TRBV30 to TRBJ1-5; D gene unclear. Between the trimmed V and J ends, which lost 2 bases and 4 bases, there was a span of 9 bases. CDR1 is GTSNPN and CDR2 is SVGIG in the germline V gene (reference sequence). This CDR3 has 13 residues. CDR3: CAWSSSENQPQHF. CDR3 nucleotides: TGTGCCTGGAGTAGCTCGGAGAATCAGCCCCAGCATTTT.

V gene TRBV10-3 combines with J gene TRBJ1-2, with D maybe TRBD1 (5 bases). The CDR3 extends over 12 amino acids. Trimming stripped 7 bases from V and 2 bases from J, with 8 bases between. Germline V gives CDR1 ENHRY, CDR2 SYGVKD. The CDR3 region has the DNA TGTGCCATCACCCCAGGGAACTATGGCTACACCTTC. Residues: CAITPGNYGYTF.

CDR3 sequence reads: CASSPIRDNYNEQFF. The CDR3 nucleotides read TGCGCCAGCAGCCCCATCCGGGACAACTACAATGAGCAGTTCTTC. The chain carries TRBV4-1 and TRBJ2-1; TRBD1 might be the D (6 bases). The germline V and J ends were trimmed by 4 bases and 3 bases, with 13 bases remaining between them. CDR3 size: 15 residues. The germline V gene encodes CDR1 MGHRA and CDR2 YSYEKL.

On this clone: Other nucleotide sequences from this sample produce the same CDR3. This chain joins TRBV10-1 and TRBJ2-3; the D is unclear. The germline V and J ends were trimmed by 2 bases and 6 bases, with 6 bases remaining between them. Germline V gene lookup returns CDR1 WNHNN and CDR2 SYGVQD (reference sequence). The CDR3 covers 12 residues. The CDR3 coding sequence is TGCGCCAGCAGTGAGAGCCGGGATACGCAGTATTTT. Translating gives CASSESRDTQYF.

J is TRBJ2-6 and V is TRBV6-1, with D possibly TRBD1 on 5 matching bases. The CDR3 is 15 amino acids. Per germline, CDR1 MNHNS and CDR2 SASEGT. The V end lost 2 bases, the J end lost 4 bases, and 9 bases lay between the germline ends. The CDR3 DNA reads TGTGCCAGCAGTGAACAGGGTTACGGGGCCAACGTCCTGACTTTC. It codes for CASSEQGYGANVLTF.

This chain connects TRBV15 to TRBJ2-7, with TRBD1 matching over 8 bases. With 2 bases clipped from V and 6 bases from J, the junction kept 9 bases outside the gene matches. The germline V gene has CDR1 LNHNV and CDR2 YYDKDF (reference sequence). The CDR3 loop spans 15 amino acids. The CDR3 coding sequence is TGTGCCACCAGCAGACCCGGACAGGGCTGGCGCGAGCAGTACTTC. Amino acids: CATSRPGQGWREQYF. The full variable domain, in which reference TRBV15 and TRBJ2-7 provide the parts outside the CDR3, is DAMVIQNPRYQVTQFGKPVTLSCSQTLNHNVMYWYQQKSSQAPKLLFHYYDKDFNNEADTPDNFQSRRPNTSFCFLDIRSPGLGDTAMYLCATSRPGQGWREQYFGPGTRLTVT.

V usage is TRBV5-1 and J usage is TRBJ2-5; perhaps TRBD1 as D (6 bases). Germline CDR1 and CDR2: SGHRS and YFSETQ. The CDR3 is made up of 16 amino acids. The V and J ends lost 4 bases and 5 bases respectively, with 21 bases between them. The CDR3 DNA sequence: TGCGCCAGCAGCCCGGGTGGCATCGGGCAGGGGGAGACCCAGTACTTC. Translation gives CASSPGGIGQGETQYF.

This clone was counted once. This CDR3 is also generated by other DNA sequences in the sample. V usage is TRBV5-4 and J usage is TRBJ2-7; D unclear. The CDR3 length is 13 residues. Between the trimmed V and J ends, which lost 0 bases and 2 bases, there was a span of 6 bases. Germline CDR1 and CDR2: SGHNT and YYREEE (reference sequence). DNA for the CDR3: TGTGCCAGCAGCTTGGGACGAACCTACGAGCAGTACTTC. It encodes CASSLGRTYEQYF. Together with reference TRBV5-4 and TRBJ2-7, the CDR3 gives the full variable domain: ETGVTQSPTHLIKTRGQQVTLRCSSQSGHNTVSWYQQALGQGPQFIFQYYREEENGRGNFPPRFSGLQFPNYSSELNVNALELDDSALYLCASSLGRTYEQYFGPGTRLTVT.

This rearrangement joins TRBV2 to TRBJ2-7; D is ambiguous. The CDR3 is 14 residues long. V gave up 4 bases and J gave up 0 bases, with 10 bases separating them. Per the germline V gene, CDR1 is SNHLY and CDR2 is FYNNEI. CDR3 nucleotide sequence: TGTGCCAGCAGTGGACCTTCGTCCTCCTACGAGCAGTACTTC. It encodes CASSGPSSSYEQYF.

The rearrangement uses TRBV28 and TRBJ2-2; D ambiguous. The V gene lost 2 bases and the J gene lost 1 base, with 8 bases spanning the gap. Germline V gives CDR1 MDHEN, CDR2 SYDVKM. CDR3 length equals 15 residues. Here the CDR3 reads CASSLNTGNTGELFF. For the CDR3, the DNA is TGTGCCAGCAGTTTAAACACGGGGAACACCGGGGAGCTGTTTTTT.

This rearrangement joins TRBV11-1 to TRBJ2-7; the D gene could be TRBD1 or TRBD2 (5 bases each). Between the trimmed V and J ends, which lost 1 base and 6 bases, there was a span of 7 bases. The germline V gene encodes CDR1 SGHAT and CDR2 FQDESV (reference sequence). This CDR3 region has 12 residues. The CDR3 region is CASSLGGFEQYF. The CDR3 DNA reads TGTGCCAGCAGCTTAGGGGGGTTCGAGCAGTACTTC.

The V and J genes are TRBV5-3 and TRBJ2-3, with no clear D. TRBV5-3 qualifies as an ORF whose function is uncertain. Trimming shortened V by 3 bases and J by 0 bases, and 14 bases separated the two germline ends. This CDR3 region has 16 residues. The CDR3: CARSSGRPLSTDTQYF. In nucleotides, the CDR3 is TGTGCCAGAAGCTCGGGTCGCCCCCTTAGCACAGATACGCAGTATTTT.

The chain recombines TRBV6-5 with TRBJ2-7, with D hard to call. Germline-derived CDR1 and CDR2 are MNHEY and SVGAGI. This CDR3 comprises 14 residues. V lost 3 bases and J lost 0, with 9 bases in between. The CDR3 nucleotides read TGTGCCAGCAGTTATCAGGCGAGCTCCTACGAGCAGTACTTC. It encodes CASSYQASSYEQYF.

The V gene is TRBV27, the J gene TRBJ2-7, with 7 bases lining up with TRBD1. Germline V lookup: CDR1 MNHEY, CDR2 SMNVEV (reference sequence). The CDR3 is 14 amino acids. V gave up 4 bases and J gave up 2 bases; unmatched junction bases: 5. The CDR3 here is CASSWQGTAYEQYF. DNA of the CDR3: TGTGCCAGCAGTTGGCAGGGGACAGCCTACGAGCAGTACTTC.

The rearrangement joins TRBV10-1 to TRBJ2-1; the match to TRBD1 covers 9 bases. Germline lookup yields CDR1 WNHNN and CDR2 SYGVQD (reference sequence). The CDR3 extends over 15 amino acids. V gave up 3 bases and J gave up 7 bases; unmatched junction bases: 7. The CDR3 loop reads CASSDIGQGINEQFF. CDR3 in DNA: TGCGCCAGCAGTGATATAGGACAGGGGATTAATGAGCAGTTCTTC.

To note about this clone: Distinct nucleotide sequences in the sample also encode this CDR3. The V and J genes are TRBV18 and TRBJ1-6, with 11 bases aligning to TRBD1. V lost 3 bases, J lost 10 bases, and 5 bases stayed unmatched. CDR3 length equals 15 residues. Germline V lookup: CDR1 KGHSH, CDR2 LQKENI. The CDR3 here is CASSPGQGARSPLHF. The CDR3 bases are TGTGCCAGCTCACCTGGACAGGGGGCAAGATCACCCCTCCACTTT. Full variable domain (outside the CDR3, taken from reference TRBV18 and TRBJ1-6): NAGVMQNPRHLVRRRGQEARLRCSPMKGHSHVYWYRQLPEEGLKFMVYLQKENIIDESGMPKERFSAEFPKEGPSILRIQQVVRGDSAAYFCASSPGQGARSPLHFGNGTRLTVT.

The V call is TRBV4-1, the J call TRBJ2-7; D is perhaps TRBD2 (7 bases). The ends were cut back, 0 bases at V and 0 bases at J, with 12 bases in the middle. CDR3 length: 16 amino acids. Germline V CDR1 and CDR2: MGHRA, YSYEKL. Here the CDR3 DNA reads TGCGCCAGCAGCCAAGAAGGGGGGGGGCACTCCTACGAGCAGTACTTC. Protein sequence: CASSQEGGGHSYEQYF.

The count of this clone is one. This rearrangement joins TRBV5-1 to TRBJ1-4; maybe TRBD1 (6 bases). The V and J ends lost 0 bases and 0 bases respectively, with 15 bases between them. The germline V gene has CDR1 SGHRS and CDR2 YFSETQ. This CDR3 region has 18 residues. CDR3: CASSLVSGVFSTNEKLFF. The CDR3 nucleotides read TGCGCCAGCAGCTTGGTGTCAGGGGTGTTTTCAACTAATGAAAAACTGTTTTTT.

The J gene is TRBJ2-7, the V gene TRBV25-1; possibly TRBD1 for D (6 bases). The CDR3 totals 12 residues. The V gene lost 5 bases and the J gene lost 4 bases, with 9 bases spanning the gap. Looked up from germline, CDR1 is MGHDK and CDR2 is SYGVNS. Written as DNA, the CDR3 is TGTGCCAGCAGTTGGACAGTTTACGAGCAGTACTTC. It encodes CASSWTVYEQYF.